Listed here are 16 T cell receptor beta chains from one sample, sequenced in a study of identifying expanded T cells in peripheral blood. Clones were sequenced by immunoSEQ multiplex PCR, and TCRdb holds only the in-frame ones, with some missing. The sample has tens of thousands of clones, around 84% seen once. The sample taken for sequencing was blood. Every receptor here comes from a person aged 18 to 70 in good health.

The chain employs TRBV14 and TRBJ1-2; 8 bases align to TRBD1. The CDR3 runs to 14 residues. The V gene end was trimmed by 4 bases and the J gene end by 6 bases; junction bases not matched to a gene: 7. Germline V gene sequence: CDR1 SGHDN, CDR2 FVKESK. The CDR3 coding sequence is TGTGCCAGCAGCCGAATGGCAGGGGGCGATGGCTACACCTTC. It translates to CASSRMAGGDGYTF.

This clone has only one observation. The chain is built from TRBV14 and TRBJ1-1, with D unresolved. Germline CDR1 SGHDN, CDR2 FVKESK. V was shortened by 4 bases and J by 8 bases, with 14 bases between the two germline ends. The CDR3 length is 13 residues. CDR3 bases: TGTGCCAGCAGCCGATACCCTTCAGCAGAAGCTTTCTTT. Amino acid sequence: CASSRYPSAEAFF.

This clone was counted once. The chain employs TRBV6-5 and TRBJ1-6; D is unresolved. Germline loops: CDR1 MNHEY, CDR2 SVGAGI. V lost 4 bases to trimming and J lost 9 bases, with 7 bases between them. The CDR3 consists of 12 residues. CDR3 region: CASSSWGSPLHF. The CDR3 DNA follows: TGTGCCAGCAGTTCTTGGGGTTCACCCCTCCACTTT.

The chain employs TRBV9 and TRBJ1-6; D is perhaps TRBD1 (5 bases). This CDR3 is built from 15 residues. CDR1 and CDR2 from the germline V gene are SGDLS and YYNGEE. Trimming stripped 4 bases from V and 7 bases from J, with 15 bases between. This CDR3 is CASSLRWQGNSPLHF. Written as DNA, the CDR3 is TGTGCCAGCAGCCTGAGGTGGCAGGGCAATTCACCCCTCCACTTT.

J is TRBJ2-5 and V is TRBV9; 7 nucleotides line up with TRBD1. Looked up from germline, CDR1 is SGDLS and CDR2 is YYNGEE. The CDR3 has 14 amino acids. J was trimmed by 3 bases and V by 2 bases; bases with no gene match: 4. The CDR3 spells CASSVSGTEETQYF. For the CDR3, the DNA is TGTGCCAGCAGCGTTTCCGGGACAGAAGAGACCCAGTACTTC.

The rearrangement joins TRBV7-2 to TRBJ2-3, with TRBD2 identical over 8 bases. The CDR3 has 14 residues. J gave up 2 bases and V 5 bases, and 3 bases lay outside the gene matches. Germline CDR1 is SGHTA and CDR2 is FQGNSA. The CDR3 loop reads CASSAGLVTDTQYF. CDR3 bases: TGTGCCAGCAGCGCGGGACTAGTCACAGATACGCAGTATTTT.

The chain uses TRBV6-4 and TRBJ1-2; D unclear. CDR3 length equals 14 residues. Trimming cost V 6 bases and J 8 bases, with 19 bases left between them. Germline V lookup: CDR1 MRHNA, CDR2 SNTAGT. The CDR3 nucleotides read TGTGCCAGCAGACTAAATACTGCCCAAGGGGGCTACACCTTC. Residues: CASRLNTAQGGYTF.

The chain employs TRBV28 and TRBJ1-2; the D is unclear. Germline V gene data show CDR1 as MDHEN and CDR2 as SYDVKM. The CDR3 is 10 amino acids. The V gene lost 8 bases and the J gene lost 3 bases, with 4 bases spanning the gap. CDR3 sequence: CASLYYGYTF. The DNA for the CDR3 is TGTGCCAGCTTATACTATGGCTACACCTTC.

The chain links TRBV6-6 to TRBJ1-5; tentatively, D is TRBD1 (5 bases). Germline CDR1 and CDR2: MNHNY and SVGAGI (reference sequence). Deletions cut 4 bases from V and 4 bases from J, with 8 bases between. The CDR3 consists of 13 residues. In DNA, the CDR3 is TGTGCCAGCAGTTTCTCAGGGAATCAGCCCCAGCATTTT. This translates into CASSFSGNQPQHF.

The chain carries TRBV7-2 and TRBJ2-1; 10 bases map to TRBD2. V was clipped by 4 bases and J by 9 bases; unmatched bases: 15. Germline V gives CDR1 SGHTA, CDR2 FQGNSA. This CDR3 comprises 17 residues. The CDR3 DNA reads TGTGCCAGCAGCTCCGACGCTCTAGCGGGGGCCCTCGTTGAGCAGTTCTTC. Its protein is CASSSDALAGALVEQFF. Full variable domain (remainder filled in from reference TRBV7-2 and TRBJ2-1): GAGVSQSPSNKVTEKGKDVELRCDPISGHTALYWYRQSLGQGLEFLIYFQGNSAPDKSGLPSDRFSAERTGGSVSTLTIQRTQQEDSAVYLCASSSDALAGALVEQFFGPGTRLTVL.

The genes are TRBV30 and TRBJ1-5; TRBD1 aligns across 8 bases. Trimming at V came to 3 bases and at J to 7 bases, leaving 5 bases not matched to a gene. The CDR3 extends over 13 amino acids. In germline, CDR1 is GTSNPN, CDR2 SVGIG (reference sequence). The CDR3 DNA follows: TGTGCCTGGAGCCAGGGGGCGCAGCAGCCCCAGCATTTT. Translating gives CAWSQGAQQPQHF.

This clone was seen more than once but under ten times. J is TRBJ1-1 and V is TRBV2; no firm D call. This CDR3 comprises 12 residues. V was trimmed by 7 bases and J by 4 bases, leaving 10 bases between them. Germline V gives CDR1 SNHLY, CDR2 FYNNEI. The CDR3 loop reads CASIVTFTEAFF. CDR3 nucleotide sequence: TGTGCCAGCATAGTTACTTTCACTGAAGCTTTCTTT.

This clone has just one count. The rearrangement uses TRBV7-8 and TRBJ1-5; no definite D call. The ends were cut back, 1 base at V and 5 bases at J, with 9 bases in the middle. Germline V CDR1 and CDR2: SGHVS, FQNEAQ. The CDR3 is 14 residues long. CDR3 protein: CASSLEAGYQPQHF. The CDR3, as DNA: TGTGCCAGCAGCTTAGAAGCCGGATATCAGCCCCAGCATTTT.

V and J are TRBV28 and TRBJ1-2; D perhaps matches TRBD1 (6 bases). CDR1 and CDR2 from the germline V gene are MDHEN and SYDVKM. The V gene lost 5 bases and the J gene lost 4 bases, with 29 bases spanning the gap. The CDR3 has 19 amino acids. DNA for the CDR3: TGTGCCAGCAGTCCTACTATTCGGGACACCCTAGGGGTTAGCTATGGCTACACCTTC. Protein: CASSPTIRDTLGVSYGYTF.

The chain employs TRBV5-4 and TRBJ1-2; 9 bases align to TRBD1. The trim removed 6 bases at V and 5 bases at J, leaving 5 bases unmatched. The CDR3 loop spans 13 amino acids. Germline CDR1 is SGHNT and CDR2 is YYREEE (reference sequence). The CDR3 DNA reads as TGTGCCAGCAATATACAGGGGGCTTATGGCTACACCTTC. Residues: CASNIQGAYGYTF. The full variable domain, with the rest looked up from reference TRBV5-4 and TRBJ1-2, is ETGVTQSPTHLIKTRGQQVTLRCSSQSGHNTVSWYQQALGQGPQFIFQYYREEENGRGNFPPRFSGLQFPNYSSELNVNALELDDSALYLCASNIQGAYGYTFGSGTRLTVV.

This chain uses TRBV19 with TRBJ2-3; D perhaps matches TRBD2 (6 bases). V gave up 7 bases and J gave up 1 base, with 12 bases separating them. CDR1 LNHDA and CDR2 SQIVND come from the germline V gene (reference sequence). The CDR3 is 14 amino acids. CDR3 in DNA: TGTGCCAGTAACGAAGTAGCGGGCACAGATACGCAGTATTTT. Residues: CASNEVAGTDTQYF.